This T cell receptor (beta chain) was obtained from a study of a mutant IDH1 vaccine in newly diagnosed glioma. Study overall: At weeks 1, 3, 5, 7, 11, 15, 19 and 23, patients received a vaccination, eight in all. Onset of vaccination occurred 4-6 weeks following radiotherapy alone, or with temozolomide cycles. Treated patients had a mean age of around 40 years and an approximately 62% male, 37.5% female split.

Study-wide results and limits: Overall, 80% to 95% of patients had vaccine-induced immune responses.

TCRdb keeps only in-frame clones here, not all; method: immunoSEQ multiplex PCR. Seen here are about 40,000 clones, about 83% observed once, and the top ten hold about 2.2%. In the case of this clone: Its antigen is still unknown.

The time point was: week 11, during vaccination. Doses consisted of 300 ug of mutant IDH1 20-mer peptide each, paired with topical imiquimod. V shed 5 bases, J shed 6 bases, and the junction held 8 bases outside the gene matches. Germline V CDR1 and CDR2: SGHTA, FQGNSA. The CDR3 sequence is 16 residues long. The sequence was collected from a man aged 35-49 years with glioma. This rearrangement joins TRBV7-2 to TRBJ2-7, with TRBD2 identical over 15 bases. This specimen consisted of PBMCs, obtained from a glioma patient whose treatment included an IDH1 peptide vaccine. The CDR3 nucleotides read TGTGCCAGCAGCCCCAGGACTAGCGGGAGGGCCGGCGAGCAGTACTTC. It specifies CASSPRTSGRAGEQYF.